One sample yielded the 28 T cell receptor beta chains listed below, sequenced in a study of T cell responses to AZD1222 COVID-19 vaccine. Some clones are missing from TCRdb's copy, which holds only in-frame ones; the method was immunoSEQ multiplex PCR. The table records 130,000 or so clones, approximately 86% of them present only once. The starting material was peripheral blood, obtained 28 days after the second AZD1222 dose. These receptor sequences come from an adult who received the AZD1222 COVID-19 vaccine.

This chain uses TRBV7-8 with TRBJ2-5; TRBD1 agrees at 10 bases. This CDR3 spans 15 amino acids. Germline V gives CDR1 SGHVS, CDR2 FQNEAQ. The trim removed 4 bases at V and 5 bases at J, leaving 7 bases unmatched. CDR3 nucleotides: TGTGCCAGCAGCTCGAGGGACAGGGGCTTGGAGACCCAGTACTTC. The encoded protein is CASSSRDRGLETQYF.

As regards this clone: The same CDR3 also results from other DNA sequences found in this sample. The J gene is TRBJ1-4, the V gene TRBV15; TRBD1 matches at 9 bases. From germline, CDR1 is LNHNV and CDR2 YYDKDF (reference sequence). The CDR3 consists of 15 residues. V lost 3 bases and J lost 6; bases outside the gene matches: 5. This chain's CDR3 is CATSRDRGWDEKLFF. CDR3 DNA: TGTGCCACCAGCAGGGACAGGGGTTGGGATGAAAAACTGTTTTTT.

The chain couples TRBV6-4 to TRBJ1-1; 8 nucleotides agree with TRBD1. Germline V gene sequence: CDR1 MRHNA, CDR2 SNTAGT. The junction had 4 bases not matched to a gene; V was cut back by 10 bases and J by 0 bases. This CDR3 contains 13 residues. The CDR3 loop reads CATRQGMNTEAFF. Here the CDR3 DNA reads TGTGCCACCCGACAGGGGATGAACACTGAAGCTTTCTTT.

V gene TRBV19 combines with J gene TRBJ2-7; perhaps TRBD1 as D (6 bases). The germline V gene encodes CDR1 LNHDA and CDR2 SQIVND (reference sequence). Trimming took off 6 bases at V and 2 bases at J, with 11 bases between the two ends. The CDR3 loop spans 13 amino acids. The CDR3 is CASSDRITYEQYF. CDR3 DNA sequence: TGTGCCAGTAGCGACAGGATTACCTACGAGCAGTACTTC.

The rearrangement uses TRBV28 and TRBJ1-2, with no clear D. The CDR3 is made up of 12 amino acids. Germline V gene data show CDR1 as MDHEN and CDR2 as SYDVKM. Trimming stripped 7 bases from V and 8 bases from J, with 14 bases between. The CDR3 DNA reads as TGTGCCAGCATGGAGGGCCGCGGGGGCTACACCTTC. It encodes CASMEGRGGYTF.

V and J are TRBV5-6 and TRBJ1-1; a possible D gene is TRBD1 (6 bases). The ends were cut back, 5 bases at V and 4 bases at J, with 12 bases in the middle. The CDR3 totals 13 residues. From germline, CDR1 is SGHDT and CDR2 YYEEEE. CDR3 residues: CASSKQGGTEAFF. CDR3 nucleotides: TGTGCCAGCAGTAAACAGGGAGGCACTGAAGCTTTCTTT.

The V call is TRBV2, the J call TRBJ2-5; D may be TRBD2 (6 bases). The CDR3 has 14 residues. Germline V gene sequence: CDR1 SNHLY, CDR2 FYNNEI. V was trimmed by 3 bases and J by 9 bases, leaving 17 bases between them. The CDR3: CASSEGEEWGSQYF. In nucleotides, the CDR3 is TGTGCCAGCAGTGAGGGGGAGGAGTGGGGATCCCAGTACTTC. Supplemented by reference TRBV2 and TRBJ2-5, the full variable domain reads EPEVTQTPSHQVTQMGQEVILRCVPISNHLYFYWYRQILGQKVEFLVSFYNNEISEKSEIFDDQFSVERPDGSNFTLKIRSTKLEDSAMYFCASSEGEEWGSQYFGPGTRLLVL.

This chain joins TRBV30 and TRBJ1-5, with 8 positions matching TRBD1. The CDR3 is made up of 16 amino acids. Trimming cost V 4 bases and J 3 bases; bases outside gene matches: 11. The germline CDR1 and CDR2 sequences are GTSNPN and SVGIG (reference sequence). CDR3 in amino acids: CAWTPGTGLLNQPQHF. CDR3 sequence (DNA): TGTGCCTGGACCCCGGGGACAGGCCTTCTCAATCAGCCCCAGCATTTT. Filled out from reference TRBV30 and TRBJ1-5, the complete variable domain reads SQTIHQWPATLVQPVGSPLSLECTVEGTSNPNLYWYRQAAGRGLQLLFYSVGIGQISSEVPQNLSASRPQDRQFILSSKKLLLSDSGFYLCAWTPGTGLLNQPQHFGDGTRLSIL.

The gene calls are TRBV4-2 and TRBJ2-7; possibly TRBD1 for D (5 bases). V dropped 1 base and J dropped 3 bases, with 13 bases sitting between them. CDR1 is LGHNA, CDR2 YNFKEQ, per germline. There are 15 residues in the CDR3. The DNA for the CDR3 is TGTGCCAGCAGCCAAGTCGAAGGGGCAGGCTACGAGCAGTACTTC. It specifies CASSQVEGAGYEQYF.

J is TRBJ2-7 and V is TRBV5-4; 10 bases fit TRBD2. Germline V CDR1 and CDR2: SGHNT, YYREEE (reference sequence). This CDR3 is built from 15 residues. V shed 4 bases and J 5 bases; nucleotides not matched to a gene: 9. CDR3 region: CASSPFGTSAHEQYF. The DNA of the CDR3 is TGTGCCAGCAGCCCGTTCGGGACTAGCGCACACGAGCAGTACTTC.

V gene TRBV10-3 combines with J gene TRBJ2-5; D gene unclear. The V end was cut by 4 bases, the J end by 5 bases, with 8 bases between. Germline V lookup: CDR1 ENHRY, CDR2 SYGVKD. The CDR3 spans 12 residues. The CDR3 DNA is TGTGCCATCAGTGGGGTCTCGGAGACCCAGTACTTC. Translated: CAISGVSETQYF.

The DNA of the CDR3 is TGTGCCATCAGTGTAACTTCAGGCTCCTACGAGCAGTACTTC. Its translation is CAISVTSGSYEQYF. The V gene is TRBV10-3, the J gene TRBJ2-7; D is undetermined. Germline-derived CDR1 and CDR2 are ENHRY and SYGVKD. V was clipped by 4 bases and J by 0 bases, with 10 bases between them. The CDR3 is 14 residues long.

V gene TRBV3-1 (or the pseudogene TRBV3-2) combines with J gene TRBJ1-5, with unresolved D. CDR1 LGHDT and CDR2 YNNKEL come from the germline V gene (reference sequence). V lost 0 bases, J lost 7 bases, and 10 bases lay in between. This CDR3 comprises 14 residues. The CDR3 spells CASSQEGIGQPQHF. The CDR3 region has the DNA TGTGCCAGCAGCCAAGAAGGGATTGGACAGCCCCAGCATTTT.

The chain couples TRBV2 to TRBJ1-5; D is possibly TRBD1 (5 bases). The CDR3 totals 16 residues. The V and J ends lost 5 bases and 1 base respectively, with 15 bases between them. CDR1 SNHLY and CDR2 FYNNEI come from the germline V gene. Written as DNA, the CDR3 is TGTGCCAGCAGTATATCGGGACGGTGGAGCAATCAGCCCCAGCATTTT. Amino acids: CASSISGRWSNQPQHF.

This chain joins TRBV6-2 or TRBV6-3 and TRBJ2-7; no firm D call. The CDR3 runs 15 residues. V shed 5 bases and J shed 3 bases, with 17 bases lying between them. Germline CDR1 is MNHEY and CDR2 is SVGEGT. The CDR3 loop reads CASSPGQWGLYEQYF. DNA for the CDR3: TGTGCCAGCAGTCCCGGGCAGTGGGGTCTCTACGAGCAGTACTTC.

This rearrangement joins TRBV29-1 to TRBJ2-7; TRBD2 might be the D (6 bases). This CDR3 spans 13 amino acids. V was pared by 5 bases and J by 3 bases, with 14 bases between. The germline V gene encodes CDR1 SQVTM and CDR2 ANQGSEA. CDR3: CSVSARLDYEQYF. The CDR3 DNA follows: TGCAGCGTTTCCGCGAGACTAGACTACGAGCAGTACTTC.

The chain uses TRBV7-2 and TRBJ1-2; 7 nucleotides line up with TRBD1. After removal of 5 bases from V and 7 bases from J, the junction contained 13 bases not matched to a gene. Germline V gives CDR1 SGHTA, CDR2 FQGNSA. The CDR3 totals 15 residues. This chain's CDR3 is CASSRGGGTGAGYTF. The CDR3 nucleotides read TGTGCCAGCAGCCGTGGGGGCGGAACAGGGGCTGGCTACACCTTC. Full variable domain (remainder filled in from reference TRBV7-2 and TRBJ1-2): GAGVSQSPSNKVTEKGKDVELRCDPISGHTALYWYRQSLGQGLEFLIYFQGNSAPDKSGLPSDRFSAERTGGSVSTLTIQRTQQEDSAVYLCASSRGGGTGAGYTFGSGTRLTVV.

The chain carries TRBV4-1 and TRBJ1-2; D is unresolved. Trimming pared 0 bases from V and 5 bases from J, leaving 10 bases between. Germline CDR1 reads MGHRA; CDR2 reads YSYEKL. The CDR3 runs 14 residues. This chain's CDR3 is CASSQEFGGYGYTF. The DNA of the CDR3 is TGCGCCAGCAGCCAAGAATTCGGAGGGTATGGCTACACCTTC.

Concerning this clone itself: The junction departs from the called germline gene at one end, perhaps through a read error. V usage is TRBV27 and J usage is TRBJ2-1; possibly TRBD1 or TRBD2 for D (7 bases each). The CDR3 is made up of 12 amino acids. Germline assignment: CDR1 MNHEY and CDR2 SMNVEV (reference sequence). CDR3 DNA sequence: TGTGCCAGCAGTACCAGCGGGACAGACGAAGTCTTC. This codes for CASSTSGTDEVF.

This sequence joins TRBV6-2 or TRBV6-3 and TRBJ2-4, with 7 bases aligning to TRBD2. V was pared by 4 bases and J by 2 bases, with 8 bases of the junction left unmatched. The germline V gene encodes CDR1 MNHEY and CDR2 SVGEGT. The CDR3 is 16 amino acids. The CDR3 spells CASSSGSRGTKNIQYF. The CDR3 DNA reads TGTGCCAGCAGTTCTGGCTCGCGGGGGACCAAAAACATTCAGTACTTC.

V usage is TRBV27 and J usage is TRBJ1-5; D unresolved. Deletions cut 2 bases from V and 6 bases from J, with 8 bases between. The CDR3 sequence is 13 residues long. Germline V gives CDR1 MNHEY, CDR2 SMNVEV (reference sequence). This CDR3 reads CASSLIDGQPQHF. The CDR3 DNA reads TGTGCCAGCAGTTTAATTGACGGTCAGCCCCAGCATTTT.

V usage is TRBV3-1 (or the pseudogene TRBV3-2) and J usage is TRBJ1-3; D is ambiguous. The V end lost 5 bases, the J end lost 8 bases, and 10 bases lay between the germline ends. The CDR3 sequence is 12 residues long. Germline assignment: CDR1 LGHDT and CDR2 YNNKEL (reference sequence). CDR3 DNA sequence: TGTGCCAGCAGCGCCCGGGGAGACACCATATATTTT. Translating gives CASSARGDTIYF.

The chain combines TRBV30 with TRBJ1-2; no clear D gene. V was pared by 5 bases and J by 4 bases, with 17 bases between. There are 14 residues in the CDR3. CDR1 and CDR2 (germline): GTSNPN, SVGIG (reference sequence). The chain's CDR3 is CAWSNTREGYGYTF. CDR3 nucleotides: TGTGCCTGGTCCAACACCCGAGAGGGCTATGGCTACACCTTC. Filled out from reference TRBV30 and TRBJ1-2, the complete variable domain reads SQTIHQWPATLVQPVGSPLSLECTVEGTSNPNLYWYRQAAGRGLQLLFYSVGIGQISSEVPQNLSASRPQDRQFILSSKKLLLSDSGFYLCAWSNTREGYGYTFGSGTRLTVV.

The chain carries TRBV11-2 and TRBJ2-3, with a weak D call TRBD2 (5 bases). The CDR3 covers 14 residues. Germline lookup yields CDR1 SGHAT and CDR2 FQNNGV. The V end was cut by 5 bases, the J end by 7 bases, with 16 bases between. The CDR3 DNA is TGTGCCAGCAGCCTAGGTGAGGGCGTAAATACGCAGTATTTT. Its translation is CASSLGEGVNTQYF.

CDR3 coding DNA: TGCAGCGTTGGACAGGGCTCCGTGTCTGGAAACACCATATATTTT. The encoded protein is CSVGQGSVSGNTIYF. This chain links TRBV29-1 with TRBJ1-3, with TRBD1 matching 7 bases. Germline values: CDR1 SQVTM, CDR2 ANQGSEA. The ends lost 4 bases at V and 1 base at J; junction bases unmatched: 7. The CDR3 is 15 residues long.

This chain connects TRBV5-1 to TRBJ1-5; D gene ambiguous. The germline CDR1 and CDR2 sequences are SGHRS and YFSETQ. CDR3 size: 13 residues. With 2 bases removed from V and 4 bases from J, the gap between germline ends came to 7 bases. Here the CDR3 reads CASSLGPNQPQHF. In DNA form, the CDR3 reads TGCGCCAGCAGCTTAGGGCCGAATCAGCCCCAGCATTTT.

This chain links TRBV6-5 with TRBJ2-2; D not resolved. Germline V gene sequence: CDR1 MNHEY, CDR2 SVGAGI. This CDR3 has 14 residues. V was pared by 4 bases and J by 4 bases, with 10 bases between. DNA of the CDR3: TGTGCCAGCAGTTCGGCAGCAGCCACCGGGGAGCTGTTTTTT. Encoded protein: CASSSAAATGELFF.

This sequence joins TRBV7-2 and TRBJ1-5, with TRBD1 as a possible D gene (5 bases). V was trimmed by 3 bases and J by 3 bases, leaving 12 bases between them. This CDR3 contains 15 residues. Germline lookup yields CDR1 SGHTA and CDR2 FQGNSA. CDR3 sequence (DNA): TGTGCCAGCAGCTTGTACCGGGGCGTCAATCAGCCCCAGCATTTT. This sequence encodes CASSLYRGVNQPQHF.